This T cell receptor (beta chain) was captured in a study of T cell responses to AZD1222 COVID-19 vaccine. The repertoire was sequenced with immunoSEQ multiplex PCR; TCRdb's copy has only in-frame clones and lacks some. The profile shows around 130,000 clones, about 86% of them singletons. Turning to this clone: The antigen is unknown.

Findings and caveats of the study: The span of vaccine-associated CD4 TCRs extended across spike, with dominance at 160-218 and 743-854. White British people made up most donors, females outnumbered males, and clonal diversity was possibly underestimated. Repertoires were obtained solely post-peak T cell response.

This sequence was found in an adult in good health. The input for sequencing was peripheral blood, taken on day 0 of AZD1222 vaccination.

The CDR3 nucleotides are TGCGCCAGCAGCCAAGACTGGGCAGATGGGACCGGGGAGCTGTTTTTT. Translated, it gives CASSQDWADGTGELFF. The V and J genes are TRBV4-1 and TRBJ2-2; unclear D gene. The CDR3 is made up of 16 amino acids. The germline V gene encodes CDR1 MGHRA and CDR2 YSYEKL. The ends were cut back, 0 bases at V and 5 bases at J, with 13 bases in the middle.